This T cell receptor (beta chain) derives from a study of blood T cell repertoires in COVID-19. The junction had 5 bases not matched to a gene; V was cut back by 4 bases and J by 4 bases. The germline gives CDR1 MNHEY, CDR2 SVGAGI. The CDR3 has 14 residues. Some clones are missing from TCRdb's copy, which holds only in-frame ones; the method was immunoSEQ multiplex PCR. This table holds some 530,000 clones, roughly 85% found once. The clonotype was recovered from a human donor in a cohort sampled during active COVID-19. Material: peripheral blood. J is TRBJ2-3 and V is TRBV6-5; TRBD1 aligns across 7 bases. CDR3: CASSLTGFADTQYF. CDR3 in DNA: TGTGCCAGCAGTTTGACAGGGTTCGCAGATACGCAGTATTTT.